This is a list of T cell receptor beta chains from one sample in a study of cytomegalovirus exposure and HLA in healthy donors. Using immunoSEQ multiplex PCR, the repertoire was profiled, and TCRdb retains in-frame clones only, with some absent. The sample lists more than 80,000 clones; approximately 80% were seen once. The sample consisted of PBMCs. These receptors all stem from a woman in her thirties or forties in good health and CMV-seropositive. Both conserved end residues are part of each CDR3. Fields, in order: D gene, V gene, clone size, J gene, CDR3 protein, CDR3 DNA. A D gene is named only where the DNA matches it firmly. Rows give clone size only sometimes, using once, few, many, or a class for an expanded clone.

-	TRBV28	-	TRBJ1-5	CASIPSAGINQPQHF	TGTGCCAGCATACCTTCGGCAGGGATCAATCAGCCCCAGCATTTT
-	TRBV6-5	once	TRBJ2-1	CASSYTGLADNEQFF	TGTGCCAGCAGTTATACAGGGCTAGCGGACAATGAGCAGTTCTTC
TRBD2	TRBV19	-	TRBJ2-5	CASSWGLAGSETQYF	TGTGCCAGTAGTTGGGGACTAGCGGGATCAGAGACCCAGTACTTC
TRBD1	TRBV7-9	few	TRBJ1-2	CASSLADGTGAYGYTF	TGTGCCAGCAGCTTAGCTGACGGGACAGGGGCGTATGGCTACACCTTC
-	TRBV7-3	few	TRBJ2-7	CASSLGPASYEQYF	TGTGCCAGCAGCTTAGGGCCGGCCTCCTACGAGCAGTACTTC
-	TRBV5-1	-	TRBJ1-2	CASSLGVANYGYTF	TGCGCCAGCAGCCTCGGGGTAGCTAACTATGGCTACACCTTC
TRBD2	TRBV15	-	TRBJ2-5	CATSRVSGGFQETQYF	TGTGCCACCAGCAGAGTCAGCGGGGGATTTCAAGAGACCCAGTACTTC
-	TRBV4-1	-	TRBJ2-3	CASSQESPGAGQDTQYF	TGCGCCAGCAGCCAAGAATCCCCCGGAGCGGGACAAGATACGCAGTATTTT
-	TRBV20-1	-	TRBJ2-1	CSALEHNEQFF	TGCAGTGCCCTAGAACACAATGAGCAGTTCTTC
-	TRBV15	-	TRBJ1-2	CATSTSGGHYGYTF	TGTGCCACCAGTACGTCAGGTGGGCACTATGGCTACACCTTC
-	TRBV15	-	TRBJ1-2	CATSRDRTLLVTNYGYTF	TGTGCCACCAGCAGGGACAGAACACTTTTGGTCACTAACTATGGCTACACCTTC